The 26 T cell receptor beta chains in this list originate from one sample, sequenced in a study of cytomegalovirus exposure and HLA in healthy donors. The assay was immunoSEQ multiplex PCR, and TCRdb's table has in-frame clones only and misses some. Here the sample spans approximately 150,000 clones, approximately 88% being singletons. Sequencing was done on a sample of PBMCs. The receptors were gathered from a man aged 30 to 45 in good health and CMV-seropositive.

The chain has TRBV19 and TRBJ1-1, with D tentatively TRBD1 (5 bases). CDR1 is LNHDA, CDR2 SQIVND, per germline (reference sequence). The ends were cut back, 4 bases at V and 1 base at J, with 10 bases in the middle. CDR3 length: 14 amino acids. This CDR3 is CASSNRGWNTEAFF. The CDR3, as DNA: TGTGCCAGTAGTAATAGGGGATGGAACACTGAAGCTTTCTTT.

The chain has TRBV4-1 and TRBJ1-3, with D uncertain. CDR1 and CDR2 from the germline V gene are MGHRA and YSYEKL. V gave up 4 bases and J gave up 0 bases, with 10 bases separating them. This CDR3 comprises 15 residues. CDR3 protein: CASSPPGYSGNTIYF. The CDR3 bases are TGCGCCAGCAGCCCTCCGGGATACTCTGGAAACACCATATATTTT.

The V and J genes are TRBV19 and TRBJ1-1; D may be TRBD1 (5 bases). V shed 7 bases and J shed 4 bases, with 16 bases lying between them. Germline lookup yields CDR1 LNHDA and CDR2 SQIVND (reference sequence). CDR3 length: 14 residues. CDR3 protein: CASTSSGEATEAFF. CDR3 nucleotide sequence: TGTGCCAGTACCAGTTCGGGGGAGGCCACTGAAGCTTTCTTT.

V usage is TRBV5-6 and J usage is TRBJ2-7; tentative D call: TRBD1 (5 bases). Trimming removed 0 bases at V and 6 bases at J, with 10 bases between. This CDR3 region has 13 residues. The germline CDR1 and CDR2 sequences are SGHDT and YYEEEE. The CDR3 spells CASSLGQGGEQYF. Written as DNA, the CDR3 is TGTGCCAGCAGCTTGGGGCAGGGCGGCGAGCAGTACTTC. The full variable domain, its missing parts supplied by reference TRBV5-6 and TRBJ2-7, is DAGVTQSPTHLIKTRGQQVTLRCSPKSGHDTVSWYQQALGQGPQFIFQYYEEEERQRGNFPDRFSGHQFPNYSSELNVNALLLGDSALYLCASSLGQGGEQYFGPGTRLTVT.

This clone appeared a few times. The rearrangement uses TRBV9 and TRBJ1-4; D uncertain. V was pared by 0 bases and J by 7 bases, with 16 bases between. The CDR3 is 16 amino acids. Germline loops: CDR1 SGDLS, CDR2 YYNGEE. CDR3 amino acids: CASSVGGRGGGEKLFF. The CDR3, as DNA: TGTGCCAGCAGCGTAGGAGGCCGGGGAGGAGGTGAAAAACTGTTTTTT.

The chain couples TRBV7-9 to TRBJ1-5; the D gene is possibly TRBD1 (5 bases). Germline V lookup: CDR1 SEHNR, CDR2 FQNEAQ (reference sequence). This CDR3 has 15 residues. The V end was cut by 1 base, the J end by 6 bases, with 13 bases between. As DNA, the CDR3 is TGTGCCAGCAGCTTAGAGTCAGGGTCGAGTCAGCCCCAGCATTTT. Its protein is CASSLESGSSQPQHF.

The chain carries TRBV11-2 and TRBJ1-5; D not certain. The germline V and J ends were trimmed by 0 bases and 4 bases, with 4 bases remaining between them. CDR1 and CDR2 (germline): SGHAT, FQNNGV. The CDR3 covers 13 residues. CDR3 nucleotides: TGTGCCAGCAGCTTAGAGAGGAATCAGCCCCAGCATTTT. It translates to CASSLERNQPQHF. The full variable domain, in which reference TRBV11-2 and TRBJ1-5 provide the parts outside the CDR3, is EAGVAQSPRYKIIEKRQSVAFWCNPISGHATLYWYQQILGQGPKLLIQFQNNGVVDDSQLPKDRFSAERLKGVDSTLKIQPAKLEDSAVYLCASSLERNQPQHFGDGTRLSIL.

This chain uses TRBV11-3 with TRBJ1-5; 8 positions match TRBD1. The junction had 9 bases not matched to a gene; V was cut back by 5 bases and J by 6 bases. This CDR3 has 15 amino acids. In germline, CDR1 is SGHNT, CDR2 YENEEA. The CDR3 DNA reads TGTGCCAGCAGCACGGACAGGGACGGCCGTCAGCCCCAGCATTTT. Protein product: CASSTDRDGRQPQHF. Complete variable domain (other parts from reference TRBV11-3 and TRBJ1-5): EAGVVQSPRYKIIEKKQPVAFWCNPISGHNTLYWYLQNLGQGPELLIRYENEEAVDDSQLPKDRFSAERLKGVDSTLKIQPAELGDSAVYLCASSTDRDGRQPQHFGDGTRLSIL.

The sample holds one count of this clone. This chain connects TRBV6-5 to TRBJ1-2, with TRBD1 identical over 10 bases. The junction had 14 bases not matched to a gene; V was cut back by 6 bases and J by 10 bases. Germline values: CDR1 MNHEY, CDR2 SVGAGI. The CDR3 is made up of 15 amino acids. CDR3 sequence reads: CASRRQGALVPAYTF. The CDR3 DNA follows: TGTGCCAGCAGAAGACAGGGGGCACTGGTTCCTGCCTACACCTTC.

This clone was found a few times. CDR3 region: CASSAQGGGGYTF. The CDR3, as DNA: TGTGCCAGCAGTGCACAGGGCGGGGGGGGCTACACCTTC. The V and J genes are TRBV6-1 and TRBJ1-2, with D maybe TRBD1 (6 bases). V lost 4 bases to trimming and J lost 8 bases, with 14 bases between them. Germline loops: CDR1 MNHNS, CDR2 SASEGT. The CDR3 covers 13 residues.

CDR3 DNA: TGCAGCGTTGAAGCCTCCGGACAGGGGGCCCCCGGGGAGCTGTTTTTT. It yields the protein CSVEASGQGAPGELFF. This chain links TRBV29-1 with TRBJ2-2; TRBD1 matches 11 bases. This CDR3 has 16 amino acids. J gave up 6 bases and V 1 base, and 7 bases lay outside the gene matches. Germline V gene data show CDR1 as SQVTM and CDR2 as ANQGSEA.

CDR3 nucleotides: TGTGCCAGCAGCCCCGACAGGGGGCTAGATGGCTACACCTTC. It translates to CASSPDRGLDGYTF. The chain recombines TRBV5-8 with TRBJ1-2, with TRBD1 matching 10 bases. The CDR3 has 14 amino acids. V gave up 4 bases and J gave up 6 bases; unmatched junction bases: 6. Germline loops: CDR1 SGHTS, CDR2 YDEGEE.

The J gene is TRBJ2-6, the V gene TRBV13, with 9 nucleotides matching TRBD1. This CDR3 comprises 17 residues. Germline V CDR1 and CDR2: PRHDT, FYEKMQ (reference sequence). V gave up 5 bases and J gave up 4 bases; unmatched junction bases: 9. This CDR3 reads CASSLGQGWEGANVLTF. CDR3 coding DNA: TGTGCCAGCAGCCTTGGACAGGGGTGGGAAGGGGCCAACGTCCTGACTTTC.

This chain uses TRBV13 with TRBJ2-4; D is perhaps TRBD1 (6 bases). This CDR3 is built from 13 residues. The V end lost 5 bases, the J end lost 5 bases, and 10 bases lay between the germline ends. Germline V CDR1 and CDR2: PRHDT, FYEKMQ (reference sequence). CDR3 bases: TGTGCCAGCAGCCGGGACAACGAAAACATTCAGTACTTC. Its protein product is CASSRDNENIQYF.

The V call is TRBV11-2, the J call TRBJ2-7, with 7 bases aligning to TRBD2. Germline CDR1 reads SGHAT; CDR2 reads FQNNGV. The CDR3 length is 14 residues. V gave up 5 bases and J gave up 5 bases; unmatched junction bases: 9. The DNA of the CDR3 is TGTGCCAGCAGCCCAGCGGGACCTTGGGACGAGCAGTACTTC. Its translation is CASSPAGPWDEQYF.

Worth noting for this clone: Sequence at one end of the junction differs from germline and may be a read error. The genes are TRBV5-5 and TRBJ2-7, with 7 positions matching TRBD1. Per the germline V gene, CDR1 is SGHKS and CDR2 is YYEKEE (reference sequence). This CDR3 has 13 residues. The CDR3 region has the DNA TGTGCCAGCAGTACGGGACAGCGCGTCACTCCCGACTTC. It yields the protein CASSTGQRVTPDF.

The chain carries TRBV4-1 and TRBJ2-7; D is perhaps TRBD1 (6 bases). The V gene's germline CDR1 is MGHRA and CDR2 YSYEKL. The CDR3 consists of 13 residues. Trimming took 0 bases from V and 6 from J, leaving 9 bases between them. DNA for the CDR3: TGCGCCAGCAGCCAAGATGGGGGCAGCGAGCAGTACTTC. It yields the protein CASSQDGGSEQYF.

The chain recombines TRBV4-1 with TRBJ2-7; no definite D call. The CDR3 contains 16 residues. CDR1 MGHRA and CDR2 YSYEKL come from the germline V gene. V lost 0 bases and J 3 bases, leaving 15 bases between the germline ends. The CDR3 protein is CASSQDPLPGYYEQYF. The CDR3 DNA is TGCGCCAGCAGCCAAGATCCTTTGCCCGGGTACTACGAGCAGTACTTC.

V usage is TRBV28 and J usage is TRBJ1-2; 9 bases line up with TRBD1. In germline, CDR1 is MDHEN, CDR2 SYDVKM. The V segment lost 6 bases and the J segment 4 bases; nucleotides outside the gene matches: 6. The length of the CDR3 is 14 residues. In nucleotides, the CDR3 is TGTGCCAGCAGCTACACACAGGGGGCCTATGGCTACACCTTC. Translated: CASSYTQGAYGYTF.

This chain connects TRBV7-6 to TRBJ2-5, with D unresolved. CDR1 is SGHVS, CDR2 FNYEAQ, per germline. V was pared by 0 bases and J by 3 bases, with 5 bases between. This CDR3 is built from 13 residues. CDR3 sequence reads: CASSLAQEETQYF. DNA for the CDR3: TGTGCCAGCAGCTTAGCGCAGGAAGAGACCCAGTACTTC.

DNA of the CDR3: TGTGCCAGCAGCTCCGGACAGATTGAGCAGTTCTTC. Its protein is CASSSGQIEQFF. The chain employs TRBV11-2 and TRBJ2-1; a possible D gene is TRBD1 (6 bases). This CDR3 is built from 12 residues. Germline lookup yields CDR1 SGHAT and CDR2 FQNNGV. The V end was cut by 4 bases, the J end by 9 bases, with 10 bases between.

This clone was counted once. The rearrangement uses TRBV5-6 and TRBJ1-5; 9 positions agree with TRBD1. The CDR3 contains 18 residues. The V segment lost 4 bases and the J segment 0 bases; nucleotides outside the gene matches: 11. Germline CDR1 and CDR2: SGHDT and YYEEEE. The chain's CDR3 is CASSHGTGTYFSNQPQHF. The CDR3, as DNA: TGTGCCAGCAGCCACGGGACAGGGACTTATTTTAGCAATCAGCCCCAGCATTTT.

The DNA for the CDR3 is TGTGCCAGCAGAACTCCTAGCGGGAGGTGCGCAGATACGCAGTATTTT. Its translation is CASRTPSGRCADTQYF. V is TRBV6-4 and J is TRBJ2-3; 11 positions match TRBD2. The germline gives CDR1 MRHNA, CDR2 SNTAGT. The V gene end was trimmed by 6 bases and the J gene end by 4 bases; junction bases not matched to a gene: 9. The CDR3 covers 16 residues.

The V call is TRBV2, the J call TRBJ1-2; D is undetermined. The V and J ends lost 6 bases and 4 bases respectively, with 21 bases between them. This CDR3 spans 16 amino acids. Germline CDR1 and CDR2: SNHLY and FYNNEI. CDR3 DNA sequence: TGTGCCAGCAGGGTAATTACAGCATCTCACAGCTATGGCTACACCTTC. Protein: CASRVITASHSYGYTF.

This clone was counted between two and nine times. This chain connects TRBV11-2 to TRBJ1-1, with D possibly matching TRBD1 (6 bases). V was cut by 1 base and J by 1 base, with 13 bases left in between. The CDR3 consists of 16 residues. CDR1 and CDR2 (germline): SGHAT, FQNNGV. CDR3 in DNA: TGTGCCAGCAGCTTAGGACACAGGGAGACGAACACTGAAGCTTTCTTT. Protein sequence: CASSLGHRETNTEAFF. Full variable domain (remainder filled in from reference TRBV11-2 and TRBJ1-1): EAGVAQSPRYKIIEKRQSVAFWCNPISGHATLYWYQQILGQGPKLLIQFQNNGVVDDSQLPKDRFSAERLKGVDSTLKIQPAKLEDSAVYLCASSLGHRETNTEAFFGQGTRLTVV.

This chain connects TRBV6-1 to TRBJ1-5, with a weak D call TRBD1 (6 bases). Germline lookup yields CDR1 MNHNS and CDR2 SASEGT. CDR3 size: 15 residues. The V end was cut by 7 bases, the J end by 1 base, with 14 bases between. CDR3 sequence: CASTIRGRSNQPQHF. DNA for the CDR3: TGTGCCAGCACAATCAGGGGTCGGAGCAATCAGCCCCAGCATTTT.